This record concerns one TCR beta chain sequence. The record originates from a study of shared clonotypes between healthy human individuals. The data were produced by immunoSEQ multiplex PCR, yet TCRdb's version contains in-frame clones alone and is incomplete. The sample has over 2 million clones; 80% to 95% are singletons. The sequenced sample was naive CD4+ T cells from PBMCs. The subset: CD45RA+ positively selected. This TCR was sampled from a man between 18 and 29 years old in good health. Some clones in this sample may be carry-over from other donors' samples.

In nucleotides, the CDR3 is TGCGCCAGCAGCTTGCATAGCCGGGATTCGAACACTGAAGCTTTCTTT. Protein sequence: CASSLHSRDSNTEAFF. This chain connects TRBV5-1 to TRBJ1-1; D call uncertain. This CDR3 region has 16 residues. Trimming removed 1 base at V and 1 base at J, with 14 bases between. CDR1 SGHRS and CDR2 YFSETQ come from the germline V gene.